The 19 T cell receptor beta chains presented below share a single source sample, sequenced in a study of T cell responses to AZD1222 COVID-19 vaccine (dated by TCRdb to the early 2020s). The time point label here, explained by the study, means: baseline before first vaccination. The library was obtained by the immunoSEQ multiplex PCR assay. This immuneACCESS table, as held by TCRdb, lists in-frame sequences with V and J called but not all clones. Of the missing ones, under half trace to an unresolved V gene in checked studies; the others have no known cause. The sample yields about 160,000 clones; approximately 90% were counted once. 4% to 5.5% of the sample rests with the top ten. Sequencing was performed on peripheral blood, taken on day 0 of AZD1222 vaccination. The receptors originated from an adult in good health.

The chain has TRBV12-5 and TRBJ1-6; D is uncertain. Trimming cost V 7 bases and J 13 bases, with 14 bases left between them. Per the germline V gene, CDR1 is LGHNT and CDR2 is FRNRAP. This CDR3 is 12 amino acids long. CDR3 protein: CASAQEVSPLHF. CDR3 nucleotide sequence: TGTGCTAGTGCCCAAGAGGTTTCTCCCCTCCACTTT.

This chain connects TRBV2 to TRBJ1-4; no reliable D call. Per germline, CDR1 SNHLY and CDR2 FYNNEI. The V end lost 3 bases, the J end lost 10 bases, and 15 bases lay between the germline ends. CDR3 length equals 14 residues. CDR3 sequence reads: CASSDNGYTGKLFF. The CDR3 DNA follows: TGTGCCAGCAGTGACAACGGATATACGGGAAAACTGTTTTTT. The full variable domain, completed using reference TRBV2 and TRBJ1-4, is EPEVTQTPSHQVTQMGQEVILRCVPISNHLYFYWYRQILGQKVEFLVSFYNNEISEKSEIFDDQFSVERPDGSNFTLKIRSTKLEDSAMYFCASSDNGYTGKLFFGSGTQLSVL.

CDR3 DNA: TGTGCCAGCAAAGCTTCGACGTCTGAGCAGTTCTTC. Amino acid sequence: CASKASTSEQFF. The J gene is TRBJ2-1, the V gene TRBV12-3 or TRBV12-4; the D is unclear. This CDR3 has 12 residues. The ends were cut back, 7 bases at V and 9 bases at J, with 13 bases in the middle.

CDR3 sequence (DNA): TGCGCCAGCAGCTTGGCGAGCTCCTATAATTCACCCCTCCACTTT. Protein: CASSLASSYNSPLHF. V gene TRBV5-1 combines with J gene TRBJ1-6; D unclear. V was shortened by 0 bases and J by 0 bases, with 4 bases between the two germline ends. This CDR3 contains 15 residues. Per the germline V gene, CDR1 is SGHRS and CDR2 is YFSETQ.

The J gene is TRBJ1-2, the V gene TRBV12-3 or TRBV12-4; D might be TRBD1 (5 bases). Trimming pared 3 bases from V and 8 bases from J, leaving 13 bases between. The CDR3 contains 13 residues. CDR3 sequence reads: CASSLSGIGGYTF. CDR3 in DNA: TGTGCCAGCAGTTTGTCAGGGATCGGGGGCTACACCTTC.

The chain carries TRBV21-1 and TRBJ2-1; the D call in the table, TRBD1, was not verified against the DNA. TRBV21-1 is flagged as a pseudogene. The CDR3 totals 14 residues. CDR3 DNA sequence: TGTGCCAGCAGCCAGGTTTCTGCCGTCAATGAGCAGTTCTTC. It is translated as CASSQVSAVNEQFF.

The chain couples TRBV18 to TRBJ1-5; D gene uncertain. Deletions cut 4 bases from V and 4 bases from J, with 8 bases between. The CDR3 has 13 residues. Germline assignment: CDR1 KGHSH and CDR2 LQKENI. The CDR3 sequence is CASSLTENQPQHF. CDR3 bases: TGTGCCAGCTCACTTACGGAAAATCAGCCCCAGCATTTT.

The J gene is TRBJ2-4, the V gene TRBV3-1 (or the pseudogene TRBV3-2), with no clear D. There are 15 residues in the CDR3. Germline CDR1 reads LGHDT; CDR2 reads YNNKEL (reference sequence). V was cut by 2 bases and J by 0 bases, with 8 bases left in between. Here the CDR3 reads CASSQNSLAKNIQYF. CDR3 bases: TGTGCCAGCAGCCAAAACAGTCTAGCCAAAAACATTCAGTACTTC.

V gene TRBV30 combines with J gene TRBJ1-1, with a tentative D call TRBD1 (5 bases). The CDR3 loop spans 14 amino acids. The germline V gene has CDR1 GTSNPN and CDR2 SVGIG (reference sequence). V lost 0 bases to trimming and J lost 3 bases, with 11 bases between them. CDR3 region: CAWSVRGKDTEAFF. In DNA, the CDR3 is TGTGCCTGGAGTGTAAGGGGCAAGGACACTGAAGCTTTCTTT.

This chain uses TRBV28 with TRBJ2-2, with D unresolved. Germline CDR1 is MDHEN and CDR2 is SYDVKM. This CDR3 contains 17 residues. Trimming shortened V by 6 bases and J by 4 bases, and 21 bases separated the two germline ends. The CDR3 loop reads CASSQSPSGWGTGELFF. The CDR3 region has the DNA TGTGCCAGCAGCCAATCCCCCTCGGGTTGGGGCACCGGGGAGCTGTTTTTT. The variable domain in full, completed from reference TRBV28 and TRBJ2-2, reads DVKVTQSSRYLVKRTGEKVFLECVQDMDHENMFWYRQDPGLGLRLIYFSYDVKMKEKGDIPEGYSVSREKKERFSLILESASTNQTSMYLCASSQSPSGWGTGELFFGEGSRLTVL.

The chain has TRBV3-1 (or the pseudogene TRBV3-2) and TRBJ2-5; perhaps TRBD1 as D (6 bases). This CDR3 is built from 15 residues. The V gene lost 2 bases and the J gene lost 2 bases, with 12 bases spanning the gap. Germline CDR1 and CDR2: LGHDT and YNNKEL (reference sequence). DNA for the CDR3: TGTGCCAGCAGCCAATCCGGGACACGACAAGAGACCCAGTACTTC. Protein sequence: CASSQSGTRQETQYF.

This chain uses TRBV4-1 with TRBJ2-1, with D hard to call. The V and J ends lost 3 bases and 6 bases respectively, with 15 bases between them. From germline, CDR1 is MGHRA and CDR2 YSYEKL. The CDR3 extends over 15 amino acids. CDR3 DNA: TGCGCCAGCAGCCAGACTCTCTCCTTCAGCAATGAGCAGTTCTTC. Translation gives CASSQTLSFSNEQFF.

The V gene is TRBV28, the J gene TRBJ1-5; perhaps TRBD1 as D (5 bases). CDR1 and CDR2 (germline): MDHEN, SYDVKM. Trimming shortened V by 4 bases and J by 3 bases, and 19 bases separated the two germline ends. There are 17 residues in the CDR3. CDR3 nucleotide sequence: TGTGCCAGCAGTTCCCCGGAAAGAGGGGAAGTCAATCAGCCCCAGCATTTT. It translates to CASSSPERGEVNQPQHF.

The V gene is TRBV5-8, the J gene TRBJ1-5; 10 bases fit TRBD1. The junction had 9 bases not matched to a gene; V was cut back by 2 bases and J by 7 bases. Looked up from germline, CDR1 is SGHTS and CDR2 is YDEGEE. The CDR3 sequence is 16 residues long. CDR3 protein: CASSFRSGQGLQPQHF. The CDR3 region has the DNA TGTGCCAGCAGCTTCCGATCGGGACAGGGGTTACAGCCCCAGCATTTT.

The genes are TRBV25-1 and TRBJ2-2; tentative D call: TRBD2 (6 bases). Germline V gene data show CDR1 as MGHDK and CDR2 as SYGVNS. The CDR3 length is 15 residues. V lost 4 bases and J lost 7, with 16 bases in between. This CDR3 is CASSVAGLDSGELFF. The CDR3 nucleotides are TGTGCCAGCAGTGTCGCGGGATTAGACAGCGGGGAGCTGTTTTTT.

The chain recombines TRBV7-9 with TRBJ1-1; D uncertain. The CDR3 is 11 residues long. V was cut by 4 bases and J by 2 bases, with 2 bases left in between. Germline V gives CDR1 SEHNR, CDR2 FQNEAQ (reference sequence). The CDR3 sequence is CASSSNTEAFF. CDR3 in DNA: TGTGCCAGCAGCTCAAACACTGAAGCTTTCTTT.

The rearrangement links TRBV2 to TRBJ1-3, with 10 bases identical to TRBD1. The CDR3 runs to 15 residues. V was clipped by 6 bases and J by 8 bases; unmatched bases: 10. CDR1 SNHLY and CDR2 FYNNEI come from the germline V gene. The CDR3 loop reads CASRKQGQGSYTIYF. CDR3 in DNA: TGTGCCAGCAGGAAACAGGGACAGGGGAGCTACACCATATATTTT.

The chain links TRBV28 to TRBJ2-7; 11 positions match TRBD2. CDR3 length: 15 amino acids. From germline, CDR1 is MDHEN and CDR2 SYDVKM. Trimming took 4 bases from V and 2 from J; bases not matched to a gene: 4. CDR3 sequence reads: CASSSLAGVPYEQYF. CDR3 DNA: TGTGCCAGCAGTTCACTAGCGGGAGTCCCCTACGAGCAGTACTTC. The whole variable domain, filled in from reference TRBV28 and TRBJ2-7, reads DVKVTQSSRYLVKRTGEKVFLECVQDMDHENMFWYRQDPGLGLRLIYFSYDVKMKEKGDIPEGYSVSREKKERFSLILESASTNQTSMYLCASSSLAGVPYEQYFGPGTRLTVT.

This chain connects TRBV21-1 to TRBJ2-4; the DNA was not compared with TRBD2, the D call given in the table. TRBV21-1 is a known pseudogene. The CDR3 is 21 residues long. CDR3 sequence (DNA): TGTGCCAGCCCCTCCAACCCCCCTCTAGCGGGAGGGACCTGCCAGAAAAACATTCAGTACTTC. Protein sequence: CASPSNPPLAGGTCQKNIQYF.